The clone carrying this T cell receptor beta chain has a count of ten or more. Antigen unknown. This sample was taken from a study of T cells in Graves' hyperthyroidism and ophthalmopathy. Background on the study: Before treatment of any kind, peripheral blood was taken at initial diagnosis.

Subjects with ophthalmopathy showed a Clinical Activity Score no lower than 3, a NOSPECS grade no lower than 4, and a duration shorter than 3 months. Overall study findings and caveats: Ophthalmopathy and stable hyperthyroidism were told apart by a 13 V-J model.

CDR3 size: 12 residues. Trimming cost V 5 bases and J 11 bases, with 15 bases left between them. Germline values: CDR1 MNHNS, CDR2 SASEGT. Amplification of TCR beta CDR3 regions used RNA as the template. TCR CDR3 regions were first amplified by RT-PCR with HTBI primers. TCRdb re-derived calls from the multiplex PCR reads in MiXCR, one entry per CDR3 protein. The table includes some 650,000 distinct CDR3 sequences, approximately 15% detected once. The chain combines TRBV6-1 with TRBJ1-1; a possible D gene is TRBD1 (5 bases). This receptor was identified in a woman aged 40 to 50 with Graves' ophthalmopathy. Sequencing was performed on blood. The CDR3 is CASSSWDLLAFF. In DNA, the CDR3 is TGTGCCAGCAGTTCTTGGGACCTATTGGCTTTCTTT.